A single sample gave rise to the 12 T cell receptor beta chains below, sequenced in a study of beta chain features in type 1 diabetes. No antigen is known for these receptors. Broader study findings: Among all four CD4+ subsets, Type 1 diabetes patients had TCRB CDR3s that were moderately but significantly shorter.

Expressed TCRB transcripts were sequenced because the entire RNA isolate underwent reverse transcription. Assay: immunoSEQ multiplex PCR; the TCRdb copy retains only in-frame clones and omits some. Of about 160,000 clones listed, less than 9.5% are singletons. The material sequenced was central memory CD4+ T cells from blood. The receptors come from a woman in her forties with type 1 diabetes.

The chain carries TRBV4-1 and TRBJ2-7; 9 bases map to TRBD1. Germline V gene data show CDR1 as MGHRA and CDR2 as YSYEKL. This CDR3 has 16 amino acids. The J segment lost 4 bases and the V segment lost 2 bases, leaving 9 bases of the junction unmatched. The CDR3 reads CASSQIPGQGPYEQYF. The CDR3 DNA follows: TGCGCCAGCAGCCAAATCCCGGGACAGGGACCTTACGAGCAGTACTTC.

This clone has more than one count but fewer than ten. The rearrangement links TRBV19 to TRBJ1-6; 8 bases are a match to TRBD1. V was clipped by 8 bases and J by 8 bases; unmatched bases: 5. This CDR3 is built from 13 residues. Germline V gene data show CDR1 as LNHDA and CDR2 as SQIVND (reference sequence). CDR3 nucleotides: TGTGCCAGTGGGGCGGACAGGGATTCACCCCTCCACTTT. It translates to CASGADRDSPLHF.

V is TRBV7-9 and J is TRBJ1-5; 7 positions agree with TRBD1. Trimming at V came to 6 bases and at J to 7 bases, leaving 9 bases not matched to a gene. This CDR3 is built from 14 residues. CDR1 is SEHNR, CDR2 FQNEAQ, per germline (reference sequence). This CDR3 reads CASSRATGQQPQHF. CDR3 sequence (DNA): TGTGCCAGCAGTCGGGCGACAGGGCAACAGCCCCAGCATTTT.

The V gene is TRBV7-8, the J gene TRBJ2-7, with D possibly matching TRBD1 (6 bases). Per germline, CDR1 SGHVS and CDR2 FQNEAQ. CDR3 size: 14 residues. The V gene lost 2 bases and the J gene lost 1 base, with 9 bases spanning the gap. The chain's CDR3 is CASSLTGRSYEQYF. CDR3 bases: TGTGCCAGCAGCTTAACAGGGCGATCCTACGAGCAGTACTTC.

V gene TRBV28 combines with J gene TRBJ2-3; D not resolved. V gave up 3 bases and J gave up 3 bases, with 10 bases separating them. The CDR3 is made up of 14 amino acids. Germline-derived CDR1 and CDR2 are MDHEN and SYDVKM. This chain's CDR3 is CASSFFPRTDTQYF. In DNA form, the CDR3 reads TGTGCCAGCAGTTTTTTCCCGCGGACAGATACGCAGTATTTT.

This clone turned up a few times. The rearrangement uses TRBV28 and TRBJ1-2; tentatively, D is TRBD1 (5 bases). The CDR3 is 14 residues long. Germline assignment: CDR1 MDHEN and CDR2 SYDVKM. Trimming shortened V by 6 bases and J by 5 bases, and 16 bases separated the two germline ends. CDR3 protein: CASSWLGAAYGYTF. In DNA, the CDR3 is TGTGCCAGCAGCTGGCTAGGGGCTGCGTATGGCTACACCTTC.

This chain connects TRBV14 to TRBJ1-1; D possibly corresponds to TRBD1 (6 bases). The CDR3 is 15 residues long. The V gene lost 1 base and the J gene lost 1 base, with 10 bases spanning the gap. The V gene's germline CDR1 is SGHDN and CDR2 FVKESK. The CDR3 spells CASSQGPRGNTEAFF. CDR3 nucleotide sequence: TGTGCCAGCAGCCAAGGTCCCAGGGGGAACACTGAAGCTTTCTTT.

This clone was observed at least ten times. V gene TRBV29-1 combines with J gene TRBJ1-5; D ambiguous. This CDR3 region has 13 residues. Germline loops: CDR1 SQVTM, CDR2 ANQGSEA. V gave up 4 bases and J gave up 3 bases, with 10 bases separating them. CDR3 coding DNA: TGCAGCGTTGGTGTCAGTCCCAATCAGCCCCAGCATTTT. Its protein is CSVGVSPNQPQHF.

The J gene is TRBJ2-1, the V gene TRBV27; the match to TRBD2 covers 9 bases. V trimming: 3 bases; J trimming: 7 bases; junction bases outside the gene matches: 10. The germline V gene encodes CDR1 MNHEY and CDR2 SMNVEV (reference sequence). This CDR3 has 16 residues. The CDR3 region has the DNA TGTGCCAGCAGTTTCCTTATAGCGGGAGTGGAGAATGAGCAGTTCTTC. This encodes CASSFLIAGVENEQFF.

The V call is TRBV18, the J call TRBJ1-2; TRBD1 matches at 8 bases. The CDR3 consists of 15 residues. V lost 2 bases to trimming and J lost 2 bases; unmatched junction nucleotides: 4. CDR1 and CDR2 (germline): KGHSH, LQKENI. The CDR3: CASSPGTGGNYGYTF. DNA for the CDR3: TGTGCCAGCTCACCAGGGACAGGTGGCAACTATGGCTACACCTTC.

This clone turned up a few times. The V call is TRBV6-6, the J call TRBJ1-2; D is unresolved. V gave up 6 bases and J gave up 8 bases, with 13 bases separating them. The CDR3 extends over 12 amino acids. The germline V gene encodes CDR1 MNHNY and CDR2 SVGAGI (reference sequence). CDR3 loop: CASRPQIGGYTF. In nucleotides, the CDR3 is TGTGCCAGCAGGCCGCAGATTGGCGGCTACACCTTC.

V is TRBV5-6 and J is TRBJ2-7; D not resolved. This CDR3 is 13 amino acids long. Germline CDR1 reads SGHDT; CDR2 reads YYEEEE. Trimming shortened V by 1 base and J by 4 bases, and 9 bases separated the two germline ends. CDR3 residues: CASSLRRNYEQYF. The CDR3 DNA follows: TGTGCCAGCAGCTTGCGGCGGAATTACGAGCAGTACTTC.